This T cell receptor beta chain was observed in a study of tumor-infiltrating lymphocytes in primary liver carcinoma (TCRdb year 2017). With respect to the entire study: Five patients with histopathologically diagnosed primary liver carcinoma underwent surgical resection in China between November 2015 and March 2016. Reproducibility between technical replicate repertoires was high, with correlation coefficients above 0.95 and mean shared-clone rates roughly 0.86. A total of 35 or so specimens from 5 patients, comprising approximately 25 tumor regions, 5 adjacent noncancerous liver tissues and 5 peripheral blood samples, were covered by TCRbeta repertoire sequencing. Each sample produced roughly 3.5 to 7.13 million productive TCRbeta reads, and read depth showed no significant difference between tissue types. Of the five patients (three men and two women, aged 30 to 69 years), four had hepatocellular carcinoma and one had combined HCC and intrahepatic cholangiocarcinoma. For each liver tumor, the study sampled five regions along with adjacent normal tissue and blood, and applied TCRbeta repertoire sequencing, expression microarrays and whole-exome sequencing. The five patients had tumors of stage T1-T3 N0M0, with maximum diameters ranging from 4.2 to 10 cm.

A constant-region primer and ProtoScript II reverse transcriptase were used to reverse-transcribe TCRbeta-specific cDNA from approximately 500 ng total RNA. TCRbeta libraries were built with three nested multiplex PCR rounds, a slightly modified ARM-PCR procedure. Each of the first two PCR rounds ran for roughly 9 cycles using multiplex TRBV1-TRBV30 forward primers together with a Cbeta reverse primer. Sample barcodes and Illumina adapters were attached in a final 25-cycle PCR using Deep VentR polymerase. Before sequencing, amplicons of 200-500 bp were purified from gel using a QIAquick gel extraction kit. An Illumina HiSeq 2500 was used to sequence the TCRbeta amplicons, generating 250-bp paired-end reads. On the study's bioinformatics: To recover full CDR3 sequences, reads were quality-trimmed using Trimmomatic v0.33 and paired reads were then merged using FLASH v1.2.11. V, D and J germline segments were assigned to the rearranged TCRbeta sequences by MiGEC v1.2.1b. Clonotype statistics and Shannon-Wiener diversity indices were computed with VDJtools v1.0.0. To cut down on sampling bias, every analysis after diversity analysis relied on just the 250 most abundant clonotypes from each sample. Clones were called with MiXCR by TCRdb after fastp trimmed the public reads at Q25, and only in-frame beta chains were retained. Each CDR3 protein appears once, grouped with its most common genes and DNA. V and J calls and clone size were set by TCRdb, not the authors. Recorded for this sample are approximately 210,000 distinct CDR3 sequences; less than 75% of them occurred a single time. Clones ranked in the top ten supply approximately 6.6% of the sample.

The table lists this clonotype with a few counts. Its antigen target is currently unknown. No clone much larger than this one lies a single base away; base qualities are absent. Blood RNA was extracted from unsorted whole blood with TRIzol reagent; germline DNA came from the DNeasy Blood & Tissue kit. Patients had chronic HBV infection and were treatment-naive at sampling. Around 3.9 milliliters of peripheral blood were collected into K2EDTA tubes before surgery. Trimming accounts for 11 bases at V and 0 bases at J, while the number of junction bases matched to no gene is 9. The CDR3 has 14 amino acids, counting the end cysteine and phenylalanine. CDR3 DNA only is kept here, 42 bases in frame from base 1. Looking up the germline V gene yields CDR1 MDHEN and CDR2 SYDVKM. The paper as a whole reports these results and caveats: Comparison of CD4+ and CD8+ T cell repertoires was precluded by the use of bulk unsorted samples. Only 4 or 5 patients were included in the study, and the authors note that the findings should be validated in a larger study. Pairs of tumor regions showed greater repertoire overlap (mean about 36%) than tumor-adjacent pairs (17%) or tumor-blood pairs (about 15%), which is consistent with antigen-driven expansion. A significantly larger repertoire fraction was made up by the top 250 clones in tumors than in blood (p = 0.039). Only the TCR beta chain was sequenced, which likely underestimates true repertoire diversity because unpaired alpha chains were not captured.

The sequence was collected from a woman in her sixties or seventies with primary liver carcinoma and hepatitis B virus infection. Recombination linked TRBV28 to TRBJ2-5; a stretch of 7 junction bases matches TRBD1. What was sequenced was peripheral blood. CDR3 region: CAGGSGTDQETQYF. The nucleotides are TGTGCCGGGGGTTCCGGGACAGACCAAGAGACCCAGTACTTC.